These T cell receptor beta chains were read from a single sample in a study of cytomegalovirus exposure and HLA in healthy donors. Only in-frame clones appear in the TCRdb table, and some are missing; sequencing was by immunoSEQ multiplex PCR. This sample yields about 250,000 clones, of which roughly 84% are seen a single time; about 0.25% belongs to the top ten. The sequenced sample was PBMCs. The receptors derive from a girl aged 2 to 9 in good health and CMV-seronegative. Both conserved end residues are part of each CDR3. A D gene is named only where the DNA matches it firmly. Some rows have no size entry. The others give once, few or many, or a class for an expanded clone.

j_gene,v_gene,d_gene,abundance,CDR3nt,CDR3aa
TRBJ2-2,TRBV19,NA,NA,TGTGCCAGTTCGACAGGCTTGAACACCGGGGAGCTGTTTTTT,CASSTGLNTGELFF
TRBJ2-5,TRBV19,NA,NA,TGTGCCAGTAGGGCACGGGCAGGGTTAGAGACCCAGTACTTC,CASRARAGLETQYF
TRBJ1-3,TRBV6-6,NA,once,TGTGCCAGCAAGTCGGGGGGTGACACCATATATTTT,CASKSGGDTIYF
TRBJ2-5,TRBV5-1,NA,NA,TGCGCCAGCAGCTTTAGCGGCCAAGAGACCCAGTACTTC,CASSFSGQETQYF
TRBJ2-7,TRBV5-8,NA,NA,TGTGCCAGCAGCCTACCCGGACAGTCCTACGAGCAGTACTTC,CASSLPGQSYEQYF
TRBJ1-5,TRBV28,NA,few,TGTGCCAGCAGTTCCTTTGACAGACCCAATCAGCCCCAGCATTTT,CASSSFDRPNQPQHF
TRBJ2-7,TRBV9,TRBD2,once,TGTGCCAGCAGCGTAGCCCGGACTAGCGGGAGGGAAGAGCAGTACTTC,CASSVARTSGREEQYF
TRBJ2-5,TRBV7-2,NA,NA,TGTGCCAGCAGCTTGGGAGACTGGTGGAAGAAAGAGACCCAGTACTTC,CASSLGDWWKKETQYF
TRBJ2-2,TRBV25-1,NA,NA,TGTGCCAGCAGTGAATGGGAAGGACAGTCCGGGGAGCTGTTTTTT,CASSEWEGQSGELFF
TRBJ2-7,TRBV7-2,TRBD2,NA,TGTGCCAGCAGCCCCGGGGGGTTTTGGAGCTCCTACGAGCAGTACTTC,CASSPGGFWSSYEQYF
TRBJ1-1,TRBV14,TRBD1,once,TGTGCCAGCAGCCAACAGGGACAGGTCTGGAACACTGAAGCTTTCTTT,CASSQQGQVWNTEAFF
TRBJ2-7,TRBV5-4,NA,NA,TGTGCCAGCAACACCCCCTGGGACAAGCCCTACGAGCAGTACTTC,CASNTPWDKPYEQYF
TRBJ2-5,TRBV6-1,NA,NA,TGTGCCAGCAATGGAGTGTTCCAAGAGACCCAGTACTTC,CASNGVFQETQYF
TRBJ1-5,TRBV6-1,NA,NA,TGTGCCAGCAGTGTTCAGGACAGCCGCTATAGCAATCAGCCCCAGCATTTT,CASSVQDSRYSNQPQHF
TRBJ2-7,TRBV5-6,NA,few,TGTGCCAGCAGCTCGACCGGGACAACACTCTACGAGCAGTACTTC,CASSSTGTTLYEQYF
TRBJ2-1,TRBV29-1,NA,NA,TGCAGCGTTGGGACAGCCCTCTCCTACAATGAGCAGTTCTTC,CSVGTALSYNEQFF
TRBJ2-3,TRBV6-4,NA,NA,TGTGCCAGCAGTGCTACCGGGACTCTAGATACGCAGTATTTT,CASSATGTLDTQYF
TRBJ2-3,TRBV2,TRBD2,NA,TGTGCCAGCAGTGAGAGCGGGAGGGCCACAGATACGCAGTATTTT,CASSESGRATDTQYF
TRBJ2-7,TRBV19,TRBD1,NA,TGTGCCAGTAGTATCGGGGACAGGATATACGAGCAGTACTTC,CASSIGDRIYEQYF
TRBJ2-3,TRBV4-1,TRBD2,NA,TGCGCCAGCAGCCAAGATGGGTTCGTGAGGCGGGGGGGCATGGATACGCAGTATTTT,CASSQDGFVRRGGMDTQYF
TRBJ2-7,TRBV5-1,TRBD2,NA,TGCGCCAGCAGCTGGGGGACTAGCGGGGGGGCCAAAGAGCAGTACTTC,CASSWGTSGGAKEQYF
TRBJ2-1,TRBV9,TRBD2,NA,TGTGCCAGCAGCCCTGGGACTAGCGGAGTCTACAATGAGCAGTTCTTC,CASSPGTSGVYNEQFF
TRBJ2-1,TRBV11-3,NA,NA,TGTGCCAGCAGCGCGGGGCTTTACAATGAGCAGTTCTTC,CASSAGLYNEQFF
TRBJ2-7,TRBV7-9,TRBD1,few,TGTGCCAGCAGCTTATTCCCTCGCGGGACAGGGAAAAACGAGCAGTACTTC,CASSLFPRGTGKNEQYF
TRBJ2-2,TRBV5-1,NA,NA,TGCGCCAGCACAATCAGGGGCTCCAACACCGGGGAGCTGTTTTTT,CASTIRGSNTGELFF
TRBJ2-7,TRBV6-1,TRBD2,once,TGTGCCAGCAGTCCCATAGCGGGGAGCTCCTACGAGCAGTACTTC,CASSPIAGSSYEQYF
TRBJ1-2,TRBV11-3,TRBD1,NA,TGTGCCAGCAGCTTAGGGACAGGGAAGGGATATGGCTACACCTTC,CASSLGTGKGYGYTF
TRBJ1-1,TRBV5-1,TRBD1,NA,TGCGCCAGCAGCTTGGCCACAGGGGGCAACACTGAAGCTTTCTTT,CASSLATGGNTEAFF
TRBJ2-2,TRBV5-1,TRBD1,NA,TGCGCCAGCAGCTTGGACAGGGGGCGTACCGGGGAGCTGTTTTTT,CASSLDRGRTGELFF
TRBJ1-1,TRBV5-6,NA,NA,TGTGCCAGCAGCTTGATTAGAGACAGGATGAACACTGAAGCTTTCTTT,CASSLIRDRMNTEAFF
TRBJ2-3,TRBV6-4,TRBD1,NA,TGTGCCAGCAGTGACAGGGGGCTCACAGATACGCAGTATTTT,CASSDRGLTDTQYF
TRBJ1-6,TRBV5-1,NA,once,TGCGCCAGCAGCTTGGCGGGGCAGGGAGGTTCACCCCTCCACTTT,CASSLAGQGGSPLHF
TRBJ2-5,TRBV5-1,NA,NA,TGCGCCAGCAGCTCGGACTGGAATAAAGAGACCCAGTACTTC,CASSSDWNKETQYF
TRBJ2-3,TRBV5-4,TRBD2,NA,TGTGCCAGCAGCCTCGGGACTAGCGGGGGGGTTCTCACAGATACGCAGTATTTT,CASSLGTSGGVLTDTQYF
TRBJ2-1,TRBV18,NA,NA,TGTGCCAGCTCACCAATCACTCCGTCTAGTGAGCAGTTCTTC,CASSPITPSSEQFF
TRBJ1-1,TRBV18,TRBD1,NA,TGTGCCAGCTCACCATGGGACAGGGGGAACACTGAAGCTTTCTTT,CASSPWDRGNTEAFF
TRBJ1-2,TRBV29-1,TRBD1,NA,TGCAGCGTGGTAGGCCCGGGACAGGGCAATGGCTACACCTTC,CSVVGPGQGNGYTF
TRBJ2-5,TRBV5-1,TRBD2,NA,TGCGCCAGCAGCTTAACTAGCGGTAAAGAGACCCAGTACTTC,CASSLTSGKETQYF
TRBJ1-3,TRBV5-8,NA,NA,TGTGCCAGCAGCTTGGATCCAGGCCCCTCTGGAAACACCATATATTTT,CASSLDPGPSGNTIYF
TRBJ2-3,TRBV4-2,NA,once,TGTGCCAGCAGCCAAGCCAAGAGGGGGACAGATACGCAGTATTTT,CASSQAKRGTDTQYF